This T cell receptor beta chain was sequenced during a study of Ad26.COV2.S vaccination and SARS-CoV-2 variants. Study-level information: Intramuscularly, Ad26.COV2.S was given either once or twice, 56 days apart. Study outcomes and limitations: In TCR breadth and depth analyses, total T cell responses may have been underestimated.

The treatment here: roughly 19 received Ad26.COV2.S at low or high dose, single or two shots; about 5 received placebo; per-sample allocation not given. Following the first vaccine or placebo injection, samples were taken on day 63. Adults aged 18-55 years in Boston included the donor. Sequencing was performed with immunoSEQ multiplex PCR; in TCRdb, only in-frame clones are kept and a portion is missing. The repertoire holds 320,000 or so clones, roughly 90% seen once, with about 5.4% in the top ten. Germline-derived CDR1 and CDR2 are MNHEY and SVGAGI. The CDR3 contains 16 residues. Trimming took off 2 bases at V and 4 bases at J, with 14 bases between the two ends. With respect to this clone: What it recognizes is unknown.

This specimen was peripheral blood, taken in a trial of Ad26.COV2.S vaccine versus placebo. The origin of this receptor is a person between 18 and 65 years old who received the Ad26.COV2.S COVID-19 vaccine or a placebo. The chain links TRBV6-5 to TRBJ2-2; unclear D gene. The CDR3 protein is CASSYGALMATGELFF. The CDR3 coding sequence is TGTGCCAGCAGTTACGGTGCCTTAATGGCCACCGGGGAGCTGTTTTTT.